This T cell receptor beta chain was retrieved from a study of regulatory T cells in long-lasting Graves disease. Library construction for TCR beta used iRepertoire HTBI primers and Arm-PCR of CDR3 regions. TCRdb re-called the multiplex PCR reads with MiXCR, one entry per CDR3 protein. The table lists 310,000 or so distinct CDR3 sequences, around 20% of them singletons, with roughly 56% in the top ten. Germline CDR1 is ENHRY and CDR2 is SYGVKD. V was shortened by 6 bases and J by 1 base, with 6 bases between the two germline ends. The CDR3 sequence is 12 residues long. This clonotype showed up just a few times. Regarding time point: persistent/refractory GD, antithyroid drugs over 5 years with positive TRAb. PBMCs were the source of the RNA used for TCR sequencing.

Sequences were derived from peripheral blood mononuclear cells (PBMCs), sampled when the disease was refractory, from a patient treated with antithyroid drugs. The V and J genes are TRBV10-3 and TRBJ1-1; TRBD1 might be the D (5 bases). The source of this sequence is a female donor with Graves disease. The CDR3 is CAIRTENTEAFF. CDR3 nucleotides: TGTGCCATCAGGACAGAGAACACTGAAGCTTTCTTT.